In its sample, the clone carrying this TCR beta chain was seen a few times. Its target is unknown. Cultured CD4+ T-cell DNA underwent Oncomine TCR Beta short-read sequencing. From the PCR reads, TCRdb called clonotypes with MiXCR, one entry per CDR3 protein. The profile shows under 20,000 distinct CDR3 sequences, roughly two fifths of them singletons. Treatment meaning: roughly nine-day PBMC culture with coronavirus spike peptide pools or control peptides (ViraFEST assay). The cultures had half their medium swapped for fresh IL-2 medium on days 3 and 7. This entry is derived from a study of vaccination and CD4 T cells after COVID-19. Overall study context: Overlapping SARS-CoV-2, HCoV-NL63, HCoV-OC43 and HCoV-229E spike peptides stimulated the cells.

Trimming shortened V by 2 bases and J by 4 bases, and 11 bases separated the two germline ends. The CDR3 extends over 14 amino acids. Germline V gene sequence: CDR1 MNHNS, CDR2 SASEGT. The chain is built from TRBV6-1 and TRBJ2-5, with D perhaps TRBD1 or TRBD2 (5 bases each). The sequence came from a human donor who had recovered from COVID-19. The sequences come from CD4+ T cells from blood, cultured in vitro, collected before SARS-CoV-2 vaccination. The CDR3 DNA reads TGTGCCAGCAGTGAAAGAGGGGTTGGAGAGACCCAGTACTTC. Translating it yields CASSERGVGETQYF.